This paragraph covers one T cell receptor (beta chain) sequence. The data originate from a study of T-cell reconstitution after alpha-beta-depleted transplantation in children. Germline CDR1 and CDR2: MGHRA and YSYEKL. The CDR3 covers 14 residues. V shed 1 base and J 3 bases; nucleotides not matched to a gene: 2. TCRbeta library construction was performed incorporating unique molecular identifiers. In TCRdb, the PCR reads were re-called with MiXCR into one record per CDR3 protein. The sample has over 400,000 distinct CDR3 sequences, around two fifths seen once; the top ten hold 27%. The source of this sequence is a girl aged 2 to 10 with aplastic anemia, due to receive a stem cell transplant. J is TRBJ1-1 and V is TRBV4-1, with 7 bases matching TRBD1. Sequenced here: PBMCs, sampled before TCRalphabeta/CD19-depleted stem cell transplant. CDR3 bases: TGCGCCAGCAGCCAAGTCGACAGGGACACTGAAGCTTTCTTT. Translation: CASSQVDRDTEAFF.